The 22 T cell receptor beta chains given below trace back to one sample, sequenced in a study of T cells in Graves' hyperthyroidism and ophthalmopathy. The TCR beta CDR3 regions underwent amplification using RNA transcripts as the source. The TCR CDR3 first-round RT-PCR relied on the HTBI primer set. One entry per CDR3 protein results from TCRdb running MiXCR on the multiplex PCR reads. The sample has about 400,000 distinct CDR3 sequences; under 15% are singletons. Sequencing was done on a sample of blood. Source of these receptors: a man younger than 35 with Graves' ophthalmopathy.

This clonotype was recorded many times. The rearrangement uses TRBV11-2 and TRBJ1-2; the match to TRBD1 covers 9 bases. The CDR3 covers 14 residues. J was trimmed by 6 bases and V by 0 bases; bases with no gene match: 2. The germline V gene encodes CDR1 SGHAT and CDR2 FQNNGV. CDR3 sequence (DNA): TGTGCCAGCAGCTTAGAGGGACAGGGCGATGGCTACACCTTC. Translating it yields CASSLEGQGDGYTF.

There are many counts of this clonotype. The chain combines TRBV30 with TRBJ2-7; D is uncertain. CDR1 is GTSNPN and CDR2 is SVGIG in the germline V gene (reference sequence). V gave up 5 bases and J gave up 0 bases, with 5 bases separating them. This CDR3 comprises 11 residues. DNA of the CDR3: TGTGCCTGGCGTATCTCCTACGAGCAGTACTTC. Translating it yields CAWRISYEQYF. Complete variable domain (other parts from reference TRBV30 and TRBJ2-7): SQTIHQWPATLVQPVGSPLSLECTVEGTSNPNLYWYRQAAGRGLQLLFYSVGIGQISSEVPQNLSASRPQDRQFILSSKKLLLSDSGFYLCAWRISYEQYFGPGTRLTVT.

This clonotype was counted ten times or more. The chain couples TRBV6-1 to TRBJ2-3; D not resolved. The CDR3 runs to 11 residues. Between the trimmed V and J ends, which lost 3 bases and 5 bases, there was a span of 3 bases. CDR1 is MNHNS and CDR2 is SASEGT in the germline V gene. The CDR3 sequence is CASSELDTQYF. Written as DNA, the CDR3 is TGTGCCAGCAGTGAGTTAGATACGCAGTATTTT.

This clonotype was counted many times. The chain has TRBV30 and TRBJ1-1; unclear D gene. CDR3 length: 13 amino acids. CDR1 is GTSNPN and CDR2 is SVGIG in the germline V gene (reference sequence). Trimming pared 2 bases from V and 2 bases from J, leaving 9 bases between. The CDR3 spells CAWSPDVNTEAFF. CDR3 in DNA: TGTGCCTGGAGTCCGGACGTCAACACTGAAGCTTTCTTT.

This clonotype was detected ten times or more. The chain uses TRBV7-3 and TRBJ2-2; no definite D call. The V gene's germline CDR1 is SGHTA and CDR2 FQGTGA. The CDR3 covers 12 residues. V lost 7 bases, J lost 7 bases, and 10 bases lay in between. CDR3 DNA sequence: TGTGCCAGCACCATAGATGGCGGGGAGCTGTTTTTT. This translates into CASTIDGGELFF. Full variable domain (outside the CDR3, taken from reference TRBV7-3 and TRBJ2-2): GAGVSQTPSNKVTEKGKYVELRCDPISGHTALYWYRQSLGQGPEFLIYFQGTGAADDSGLPNDRFFAVRPEGSVSTLKIQRTERGDSAVYLCASTIDGGELFFGEGSRLTVL.

The chain links TRBV29-1 to TRBJ2-2; 8 nucleotides align to TRBD2. The CDR3 spans 14 residues. Germline CDR1 and CDR2: SQVTM and ANQGSEA. With V trimmed by 4 bases and J by 6 bases, 7 bases remained unmatched. CDR3 residues: CSVGGAGGSGELFF. CDR3 bases: TGCAGCGTTGGTGGCGCGGGGGGTTCCGGGGAGCTGTTTTTT.

The gene calls are TRBV19 and TRBJ2-7; 7 nucleotides align to TRBD1. This CDR3 spans 16 amino acids. J gave up 2 bases and V 4 bases, and 11 bases lay outside the gene matches. Per germline, CDR1 LNHDA and CDR2 SQIVND (reference sequence). This CDR3 is CASSSNPGQAAYEQYF. CDR3 DNA sequence: TGTGCCAGTAGTAGTAACCCCGGACAGGCGGCCTACGAGCAGTACTTC. The full variable domain, its missing parts supplied by reference TRBV19 and TRBJ2-7, is DGGITQSPKYLFRKEGQNVTLSCEQNLNHDAMYWYRQDPGQGLRLIYYSQIVNDFQKGDIAEGYSVSREKKESFPLTVTSAQKNPTAFYLCASSSNPGQAAYEQYFGPGTRLTVT.

There are many counts of this clonotype. The V and J genes are TRBV12-3 or TRBV12-4 and TRBJ2-7, with D possibly TRBD2 on 6 matching bases. This CDR3 spans 13 amino acids. V lost 3 bases to trimming and J lost 6 bases, with 12 bases between them. CDR3 protein: CASSLREETEQYF. Here the CDR3 DNA reads TGTGCCAGCAGTTTGAGGGAGGAGACCGAGCAGTACTTC.

This clonotype was detected many times. V is TRBV12-3 or TRBV12-4 and J is TRBJ2-3, with 8 bases fitting TRBD2. This CDR3 is built from 14 residues. V trimming: 1 base; J trimming: 5 bases; junction bases outside the gene matches: 2. The CDR3 loop reads CASSLGSGEDTQYF. DNA of the CDR3: TGTGCCAGCAGTTTAGGTAGCGGGGAAGATACGCAGTATTTT.

The table lists this clonotype with a few counts. This rearrangement joins TRBV6-5 to TRBJ1-1, with unresolved D. Trimming shortened V by 3 bases and J by 8 bases, and 10 bases separated the two germline ends. CDR1 is MNHEY and CDR2 is SVGAGI in the germline V gene. This CDR3 contains 12 residues. CDR3 protein: CASSYLGEEAFF. The CDR3 DNA reads TGTGCCAGCAGTTATCTCGGGGAAGAAGCTTTCTTT.

The chain uses TRBV4-1 and TRBJ2-3; TRBD1 or TRBD2 may be the D gene (7 bases each). V lost 0 bases and J 1 base, leaving 20 bases between the germline ends. The germline gives CDR1 MGHRA, CDR2 YSYEKL. The CDR3 length is 19 residues. This CDR3 is CASSQEGGEGAQGTDTQYF. The CDR3 nucleotides are TGCGCCAGCAGCCAAGAAGGTGGGGAGGGGGCACAAGGCACAGATACGCAGTATTTT.

This clonotype has a count of ten or more. This chain joins TRBV20-1 and TRBJ1-4, with 10 bases aligning to TRBD1. Losses at the gene ends were 3 bases for V and 3 bases for J; bases not matched to a gene: 7. The germline CDR1 and CDR2 sequences are DFQATT and SNEGSKA (reference sequence). This CDR3 comprises 16 residues. CDR3 sequence: CSARTDRGRANEKLFF. The DNA of the CDR3 is TGCAGTGCTAGGACCGACAGGGGGCGAGCTAATGAAAAACTGTTTTTT.

The chain carries TRBV15 and TRBJ2-1; 8 bases match TRBD2. Judging by the DNA end, TRBJ2-7 fits better; the J call may be wrong. Germline V CDR1 and CDR2: LNHNV, YYDKDF (reference sequence). The CDR3 is 15 residues long. The CDR3 here is CATSLSSGVYNEQYF. CDR3 DNA: TGTGCCACCAGTCTTAGTAGCGGGGTCTACAATGAGCAGTACTTC.

This clonotype was counted ten times or more. V usage is TRBV5-1 and J usage is TRBJ2-7; D is perhaps TRBD2 (5 bases). The CDR3 has 11 residues. Trimming took 4 bases from V and 7 from J, leaving 9 bases between them. The germline gives CDR1 SGHRS, CDR2 YFSETQ. The CDR3 DNA is TGCGCCAGCAGCCTCACGGGGGAGCAGTACTTC. It yields the protein CASSLTGEQYF.

Concerning this clonotype itself: This may be a read error, as it is one base from a much larger clone. In DNA form, the CDR3 reads TGTGCCAGCAGTGAGTTGGGGGCCACCACAGATGCGCAGTATTTT. Translating gives CASSELGATTDAQYF. This chain joins TRBV7-3 and TRBJ2-3; D may be TRBD1 (6 bases). The CDR3 extends over 15 amino acids. Germline V lookup: CDR1 SGHTA, CDR2 FQGTGA.

This clonotype was observed a handful of times. No conserved phenylalanine or tryptophan ends this CDR3, so it is likely a read error. This chain joins TRBV29-1 and TRBJ1-1; TRBD1 is a possible D gene (6 bases). Germline CDR1 and CDR2: SQVTM and ANQGSEA. The CDR3 spans 11 residues. With 6 bases removed from V and 7 bases from J, the gap between germline ends came to 12 bases. CDR3 residues: CSVTQGGEAFL. In DNA form, the CDR3 reads TGCAGCGTGACACAGGGAGGTGAAGCTTTCCTT.

This clonotype was counted ten times or more. The rearrangement joins TRBV3-1 to TRBJ1-1, with a possible D match to TRBD1 (6 bases). Germline assignment: CDR1 LGHDT and CDR2 YNNKEL (reference sequence). The V end lost 4 bases, the J end lost 5 bases, and 17 bases lay between the germline ends. The CDR3 sequence is 15 residues long. The CDR3 reads CASSLSSGVGTEAFF. The DNA of the CDR3 is TGTGCCAGCAGCCTCTCCTCAGGGGTTGGAACTGAAGCTTTCTTT.

This clonotype was observed many times. The J gene is TRBJ1-3, the V gene TRBV5-1, with D possibly TRBD1 on 5 matching bases. The V and J ends lost 3 bases and 2 bases respectively, with 15 bases between them. The CDR3 contains 16 residues. In germline, CDR1 is SGHRS, CDR2 YFSETQ. CDR3 in amino acids: CASSYDRLTAGNTIYF. Here the CDR3 DNA reads TGCGCCAGCAGCTACGACAGACTGACCGCTGGAAACACCATATATTTT.

This clonotype was recorded at least ten times. The CDR3 is CATSREGTAYGYTF. The DNA of the CDR3 is TGTGCCACCAGCAGAGAGGGGACAGCCTATGGCTACACCTTC. The chain combines TRBV15 with TRBJ1-2; 7 positions agree with TRBD1. The V segment lost 0 bases and the J segment 4 bases; nucleotides outside the gene matches: 2. Per germline, CDR1 LNHNV and CDR2 YYDKDF (reference sequence). The CDR3 runs 14 residues.

On this clonotype: This may be a read error, as it is one base from a much larger clone. This chain uses TRBV5-1 with TRBJ2-7; D ambiguous. This CDR3 is built from 13 residues. Germline V gives CDR1 SGHRS, CDR2 YFSETQ. Trimming pared 7 bases from V and 4 bases from J, leaving 15 bases between. CDR3 DNA: TGCGCCAGCCGGGCGCAGGCGAGGTACGAGCAGTACTTC. Translating it yields CASRAQARYEQYF.

At least ten counts were recorded for this clonotype. The gene calls are TRBV6-6 and TRBJ2-7; no reliable D call. The V end was cut by 0 bases, the J end by 3 bases, with 6 bases between. CDR1 is MNHNY, CDR2 SVGAGI, per germline (reference sequence). There are 13 residues in the CDR3. The CDR3 reads CASSYSWSYEQYF. The CDR3 DNA sequence: TGTGCCAGCAGTTACTCTTGGAGCTACGAGCAGTACTTC.

The chain employs TRBV13 and TRBJ2-5; D might be TRBD1 (6 bases). Per germline, CDR1 PRHDT and CDR2 FYEKMQ (reference sequence). V was cut by 7 bases and J by 7 bases, with 10 bases left in between. The CDR3 contains 11 residues. The DNA of the CDR3 is TGTGCCAGCACCCTAGGGGGGACCCAGTACTTC. Translating gives CASTLGGTQYF.